These 9 T cell receptor beta chains were sequenced from one sample in a study of metastatic and nonmetastatic thyroid tumors. Prior to thyroid surgery, none of the patients had received any treatment. TCRdb recomputed clones from the PCR reads via MiXCR. The sample consists of roughly 53,000 clones, 20% of them appearing once. Sequenced: blood. The receptors stem from a female donor with papillary thyroid cancer or a benign thyroid nodule (not recorded which). Some clones in this sample may be carry-over from other donors' samples.

V usage is TRBV30 and J usage is TRBJ1-3; weak D call: TRBD1 (5 bases). The CDR3 extends over 15 amino acids. Trimming cost V 3 bases and J 0 bases, with 12 bases left between them. The V gene's germline CDR1 is GTSNPN and CDR2 SVGIG (reference sequence). CDR3 protein: CAWSQGPFSGNTIYF. DNA for the CDR3: TGTGCCTGGAGCCAGGGCCCCTTCTCTGGAAACACCATATATTTT.

This clone was observed many times. The chain is built from TRBV6-1 and TRBJ2-1, with 9 bases that match TRBD2. The CDR3 extends over 15 amino acids. In germline, CDR1 is MNHNS, CDR2 SASEGT. V dropped 6 bases and J dropped 3; count of bases not matched to a gene: 6. CDR3 sequence: CASSSSGDNYNEQFF. The CDR3 nucleotides are TGTGCCAGCAGCTCTAGCGGGGACAACTACAATGAGCAGTTCTTC.

This clone was seen only once. Sequence at one end of the junction differs from germline and may be a read error. The chain recombines TRBV30 with TRBJ1-1; D remains unclear. The CDR3 length is 13 residues. Germline CDR1 is GTSNPN and CDR2 is SVGIG (reference sequence). CDR3 protein: CASADGWNYEQYF. As DNA, the CDR3 is TGTGCCTCCGCTGACGGGTGGAACTACGAGCAGTACTTT.

There are a few counts of this clone. The genes are TRBV12-3 or TRBV12-4 and TRBJ1-2; TRBD1 aligns across 7 bases. This CDR3 contains 14 residues. The V segment lost 2 bases and the J segment 0 bases; nucleotides outside the gene matches: 0. In DNA form, the CDR3 reads TGTGCCAGCAGTTTACAGGGGGCTAACTATGGCTACACCTTC. Its translation: CASSLQGANYGYTF.

As regards this clone: One base away lies a much larger clone, so this may be a sequencing read error. The CDR3 region has the DNA TGTGCCAGCTCGCACAGTGATACGCAGTATTTT. Amino acid sequence: CASSHSDTQYF. The rearrangement links TRBV18 to TRBJ2-3; D not certain. The CDR3 has 11 amino acids. Deletions cut 6 bases from V and 6 bases from J, with 7 bases between. The germline V gene has CDR1 KGHSH and CDR2 LQKENI.

This clone was observed at least ten times. The genes are TRBV9 and TRBJ2-3, with 14 bases aligning to TRBD2. From germline, CDR1 is SGDLS and CDR2 YYNGEE. The V segment lost 5 bases and the J segment 0 bases; nucleotides outside the gene matches: 8. This CDR3 contains 18 residues. Here the CDR3 reads CASSATSGRGSSTDTQYF. DNA of the CDR3: TGTGCCAGCAGTGCGACTAGCGGGAGGGGATCTAGCACAGATACGCAGTATTTT.

This clone was found many times. V and J are TRBV20-1 and TRBJ2-3; TRBD1 agrees at 10 bases. CDR3 length: 15 residues. Germline loops: CDR1 DFQATT, CDR2 SNEGSKA (reference sequence). V was pared by 3 bases and J by 2 bases, with 5 bases of the junction left unmatched. The CDR3 loop reads CSARGGQGNTDTQYF. CDR3 coding DNA: TGCAGTGCTAGGGGGGGACAGGGGAACACAGATACGCAGTATTTT.

This clone was seen ten or more times. The chain recombines TRBV7-8 with TRBJ2-7; 9 nucleotides match TRBD1. This CDR3 has 13 residues. Per germline, CDR1 SGHVS and CDR2 FQNEAQ. Trimming at V came to 4 bases and at J to 6 bases, leaving 4 bases not matched to a gene. The CDR3 loop reads CASSSGQGPEQYF. The CDR3 nucleotides are TGTGCCAGCAGCTCGGGACAGGGCCCCGAGCAGTACTTC.

This clone was detected ten times or more. The rearrangement joins TRBV9 to TRBJ1-1; the D gene is possibly TRBD1 (5 bases). This CDR3 is 15 amino acids long. Germline V CDR1 and CDR2: SGDLS, YYNGEE. With 3 bases removed from V and 5 bases from J, the gap between germline ends came to 17 bases. The CDR3 sequence is CASSATGADGTEAFF. CDR3 DNA sequence: TGTGCCAGCAGCGCAACCGGGGCCGATGGGACTGAAGCTTTCTTT. Full variable domain (remainder filled in from reference TRBV9 and TRBJ1-1): DSGVTQTPKHLITATGQRVTLRCSPRSGDLSVYWYQQSLDQGLQFLIQYYNGEERAKGNILERFSAQQFPDLHSELNLSSLELGDSALYFCASSATGADGTEAFFGQGTRLTVV.